The source of this T cell receptor (beta chain) is a study of blood T cell repertoires in COVID-19 (dated by TCRdb to about 2020). Notes on the research overall: Collaborator samples came from the United States, Italy and Spain and covered acute and convalescent phases of COVID-19. The prospective study material was composed of cDNA or gDNA derived from T cells, B-cell-depleted T cells, or PBMCs. Subjects who had been exposed to COVID-19, were actively infected with it, or had recovered from it provided the deeply sampled blood TCRbeta repertoires that made up the dataset. The repertoires were released in a freely available public database intended as a resource for research on the immune response to SARS-CoV-2. Samples were obtained from the ongoing ImmuneRACE study (first 160 participants) and from over 1,000 subjects provided by 6 global collaborators. Nearly every sample came with metadata listing a de-identified subject ID, COVID-19 status, age in years and sex. Where HLA class I and class II types were available, the types were taken from metadata supplied by the sample provider, not from assay-based typing.

Note on this clone: Its recognized antigen is unknown. No base quality information exists; no much larger clone differs at one position.

TCRbeta CDR3 regions were amplified from genomic DNA using the immunoSEQ Assay, a bias-controlled multiplex PCR. Turning to the authors' computational methods: Nucleated cell counts per sample were estimated from amplification of reference gene primers within the assay. Sequence reads were collapsed and filtered to measure the absolute abundance of every unique TCRbeta CDR3 rearrangement. For each sample, productive Simpson clonality was calculated as the square root of Simpson's diversity index across productive rearrangements. TCRdb carries this immuneACCESS record with in-frame sequences only. Its versions omit some clonotypes, under half of them owing to an unresolved V gene in the studies checked, with the rest unexplained. V, J and clone size are those of that table, while D and trimming were read from the DNA. In all, the sample holds roughly 100,000 clones, and 85% to 90% of those were seen once. About 15% of the sample goes to the ten largest clones.

The collaborating institutions used their own protocols to collect whole blood in K2EDTA tubes. For TCRbeta analysis, collaborators shipped samples in one of three forms: frozen whole blood, isolated PBMCs, or DNA extracted from either of those sample types. Results and caveats for the whole study, not just this receptor: Clinical and demographic metadata were provided uncurated, with the amount varying by source and participant.

The source is a man in his fifties or sixties with acute or convalescent COVID-19. The sample was peripheral blood.

The CDR3 protein is CASSRQGVNTEAFF. The nucleotide sequence is given as TGTGCCAGCAGTCGACAGGGGGTGAACACTGAAGCTTTCTTT. The V and J genes are TRBV6-2 or TRBV6-3 and TRBJ1-1, with 9 middle bases fitting TRBD1. The germline V and J ends show losses of 5 bases and 0 bases respectively, and no gene match explains 1 base of the junction. CDR3 length: 14 amino acids, cysteine to phenylalanine. The DNA shown is the 42-base CDR3, in frame from base 1. For CDR1 and CDR2, the germline V gene lists MNHEY and SVGEGT.